The clone carrying this T cell receptor beta chain was recorded many times. Its specificity is unknown. The data were obtained in a study of CD8 T cells in ankylosing spondylitis. Study findings and constraints: CD8+ cells made up the disease-linked clones, which were relatively rare in peripheral blood. From matched ankylosing spondylitis synovial fluid, disease-linked clones were reportedly recovered at significantly enriched levels. A motif in TCR beta, a set of 8 or 9 highly homologous variants, appeared characteristic of ankylosing spondylitis blood.

Germline V lookup: CDR1 LGHNA, CDR2 YNFKEQ. V was shortened by 4 bases and J by 7 bases, with 20 bases between the two germline ends. This CDR3 comprises 15 residues. TCRdb ran MiXCR on the 5' RACE reads and lists one entry per CDR3 protein. Seen here are 200,000 to 300,000 distinct CDR3 sequences, over 7% observed once, and the top ten hold 4.8%. V is TRBV4-2 and J is TRBJ2-7; D unresolved. The source of this sequence is a female donor with ankylosing spondylitis or in good health (not recorded which). The source material was blood, either unsorted or a sorted T cell fraction (not recorded which). CDR3 residues: CASSLSSGTHGEQYF. CDR3 DNA: TGTGCCAGCAGCCTTTCGTCGGGCACCCATGGGGAGCAGTACTTC.